This T cell receptor beta chain is drawn from a study of cytomegalovirus exposure and HLA in healthy donors. Turning to the study itself: The platform used for the 120 validation repertoires matched that of the roughly 700 first-cohort repertoires, a later analysis reported.

Clones were sequenced by immunoSEQ multiplex PCR, and TCRdb holds only the in-frame ones, with some missing. The top ten clones hold 13% of a sample with approximately 190,000 clones, 70% to 85% of them seen once. Between the trimmed V and J ends, which lost 2 bases and 4 bases, there was a span of 11 bases. The CDR3 runs to 14 residues. Germline assignment: CDR1 SNHLY and CDR2 FYNNEI. Whole-study results and caveats: The investigators catalogued about 170 TCR beta chains as cytomegalovirus-associated. Reportedly, diagnosis of cytomegalovirus status by the classifier showed high specificity and sensitivity.

As for this clone: As yet, its antigen is unknown.

The rearrangement links TRBV2 to TRBJ2-5; TRBD2 might be the D (5 bases). Sequencing was carried out using PBMCs. This receptor was taken from a woman aged 30 to 39 in good health and CMV-seropositive. CDR3 bases: TGTGCCAGCAGTGAAAACGGGAAATTAGAGACCCAGTACTTC. Translating gives CASSENGKLETQYF.